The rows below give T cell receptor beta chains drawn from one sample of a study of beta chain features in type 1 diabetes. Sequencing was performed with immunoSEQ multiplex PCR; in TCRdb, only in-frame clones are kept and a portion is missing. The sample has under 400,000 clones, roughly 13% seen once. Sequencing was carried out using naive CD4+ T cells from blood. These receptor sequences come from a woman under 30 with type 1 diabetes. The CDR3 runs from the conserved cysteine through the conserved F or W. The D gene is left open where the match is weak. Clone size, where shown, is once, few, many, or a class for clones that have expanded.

CDR3 DNA: TGTGCCAGCAGTGAAGCGAGGAAGAAGCAGTACTTC; CDR3 protein: CASSEARKKQYF; J gene: TRBJ2-7; clone size: NA; V gene: TRBV2; D gene: NA
CDR3 DNA: TGTGCCAGCAGCGCCTCATCTCGCGGTATAGGGACCCAGTACTTC; CDR3 protein: CASSASSRGIGTQYF; J gene: TRBJ2-5; clone size: NA; V gene: TRBV9; D gene: NA
CDR3 DNA: TGTGCCTTCGTCAGCTCTGGGGCCAACGTCCTGACTTTC; CDR3 protein: CAFVSSGANVLTF; J gene: TRBJ2-6; clone size: few; V gene: TRBV30; D gene: NA
CDR3 DNA: TGTGCCAGCACCTGGATACAGAGCTCCTACAATGAGCAGTTCTTC; CDR3 protein: CASTWIQSSYNEQFF; J gene: TRBJ2-1; clone size: NA; V gene: TRBV2; D gene: NA
CDR3 DNA: TGTGCCAGTAGCGGACTCGACACGCTGTTTTTT; CDR3 protein: CASSGLDTLFF; J gene: TRBJ1-4; clone size: NA; V gene: TRBV19; D gene: NA
CDR3 DNA: TGCAGCGTTGACGGCTCTGGAAACACCATATATTTT; CDR3 protein: CSVDGSGNTIYF; J gene: TRBJ1-3; clone size: NA; V gene: TRBV29-1; D gene: NA
CDR3 DNA: TGTGCCAGTCAGGGACAGTATAATGAAAAACTGTTTTTT; CDR3 protein: CASQGQYNEKLFF; J gene: TRBJ1-4; clone size: NA; V gene: TRBV19; D gene: TRBD1
CDR3 DNA: TGTGCCAGCAGCCCCAACCCGGGCTCCTACAATGAGCAGTTCTTC; CDR3 protein: CASSPNPGSYNEQFF; J gene: TRBJ2-1; clone size: few; V gene: TRBV7-9; D gene: NA
CDR3 DNA: TGTGCCAGCTCAAAAGACAGGCCTGGGGCCAACGTCCTGACTTTC; CDR3 protein: CASSKDRPGANVLTF; J gene: TRBJ2-6; clone size: NA; V gene: TRBV18; D gene: NA
CDR3 DNA: TGTGCCAGCAGCCAGTGGCGGGCGGAGAACACTGAAGCTTTCTTT; CDR3 protein: CASSQWRAENTEAFF; J gene: TRBJ1-1; clone size: NA; V gene: TRBV14; D gene: NA
CDR3 DNA: TGCAGCGTTTCCTTCCTAGCGGGAGGGAAGAATGAGCAGTTCTTC; CDR3 protein: CSVSFLAGGKNEQFF; J gene: TRBJ2-1; clone size: NA; V gene: TRBV29-1; D gene: TRBD2
CDR3 DNA: TGCGCCAGCAGTTCGGCGGTCTCGAGCTCCTATAATTCACCCCTCCACTTT; CDR3 protein: CASSSAVSSSYNSPLHF; J gene: TRBJ1-6; clone size: few; V gene: TRBV5-1; D gene: NA
CDR3 DNA: TGTGCCAGCAGCTTGTCGGACAGGGCCTTCTTT; CDR3 protein: CASSLSDRAFF; J gene: TRBJ1-1; clone size: NA; V gene: TRBV5-6; D gene: TRBD1
CDR3 DNA: TGTGCCATCAGTCATGAAGAGACCCAGTACTTC; CDR3 protein: CAISHEETQYF; J gene: TRBJ2-5; clone size: NA; V gene: TRBV10-3; D gene: NA
CDR3 DNA: TGCGCCAGCAGCTCCCAGGGCCTCGGGCATCAGCCCCAGCATTTT; CDR3 protein: CASSSQGLGHQPQHF; J gene: TRBJ1-5; clone size: NA; V gene: TRBV5-1; D gene: NA
CDR3 DNA: TGTGCCAGCAGCCGACAGGGTTCGCCTCAGCCCCAGCATTTT; CDR3 protein: CASSRQGSPQPQHF; J gene: TRBJ1-5; clone size: NA; V gene: TRBV7-2; D gene: TRBD1
CDR3 DNA: TGTGCCAGCAGCGCGTGGGTCCAGGGGTTGGTTACCGGGGAGCTGTTTTTT; CDR3 protein: CASSAWVQGLVTGELFF; J gene: TRBJ2-2; clone size: NA; V gene: TRBV9; D gene: NA
CDR3 DNA: TGTGCCAGCAGCAAAAGGGAGGGGAGAGCTTTCTTT; CDR3 protein: CASSKREGRAFF; J gene: TRBJ1-1; clone size: few; V gene: TRBV21-1; D gene: NA
CDR3 DNA: TGTGCCAGCAGTTACTATCCAGGAGGGCACTATGGCTACACCTTC; CDR3 protein: CASSYYPGGHYGYTF; J gene: TRBJ1-2; clone size: few; V gene: TRBV6-5; D gene: NA
CDR3 DNA: TGTGCCAGCAGTGAATGGGAAGGGGTGGATACGCAGTATTTT; CDR3 protein: CASSEWEGVDTQYF; J gene: TRBJ2-3; clone size: NA; V gene: TRBV25-1; D gene: NA
CDR3 DNA: TGTGCCAGCAGTTACTTAACAGTCGATAATTCACCCCTCCACTTT; CDR3 protein: CASSYLTVDNSPLHF; J gene: TRBJ1-6; clone size: few; V gene: TRBV6-5; D gene: NA
CDR3 DNA: TGCAGCGTTGACCACCAGGGAATCTATGGCTACACCTTC; CDR3 protein: CSVDHQGIYGYTF; J gene: TRBJ1-2; clone size: NA; V gene: TRBV29-1; D gene: NA
CDR3 DNA: TGCAGCACACGACAGGGGTTAGGGGAGACCCAGTACTTC; CDR3 protein: CSTRQGLGETQYF; J gene: TRBJ2-5; clone size: NA; V gene: TRBV29-1; D gene: TRBD1
CDR3 DNA: TGTGCCAGCACCCTGACTAACTGGGATGAGCAGTTCTTC; CDR3 protein: CASTLTNWDEQFF; J gene: TRBJ2-1; clone size: NA; V gene: TRBV28; D gene: NA
CDR3 DNA: TGTGCCAGCAGCTTAATGGGCGGGGGCGTTTACGAGCAGTACTTC; CDR3 protein: CASSLMGGGVYEQYF; J gene: TRBJ2-7; clone size: few; V gene: TRBV7-9; D gene: NA
CDR3 DNA: TGTGCCAGCTCCTACGCAGGGAACACTGAAGCTTTCTTT; CDR3 protein: CASSYAGNTEAFF; J gene: TRBJ1-1; clone size: few; V gene: TRBV18; D gene: NA
CDR3 DNA: TGTGCCAGCATGCGAATGGGGGGAACGGCCCACGAGCAGTACTTC; CDR3 protein: CASMRMGGTAHEQYF; J gene: TRBJ2-7; clone size: few; V gene: TRBV2; D gene: NA
CDR3 DNA: TGCAGCGCCCTAGCGGCGAACCGGTTCTTC; CDR3 protein: CSALAANRFF; J gene: TRBJ2-1; clone size: NA; V gene: TRBV29-1; D gene: TRBD2
CDR3 DNA: TGTGCCATCTCCGGGACTAGCGGCACCGGGGAGCTGTTTTTT; CDR3 protein: CAISGTSGTGELFF; J gene: TRBJ2-2; clone size: NA; V gene: TRBV10-3; D gene: TRBD2
CDR3 DNA: TGTGCCAGCAGCCAAGTAGGACAGGGGCCAGATACGCAGTATTTT; CDR3 protein: CASSQVGQGPDTQYF; J gene: TRBJ2-3; clone size: NA; V gene: TRBV14; D gene: TRBD1
CDR3 DNA: TGTGCCAGCAGCCTGGGGGGACTAGCGGGAAGAGAGACCCAGTACTTC; CDR3 protein: CASSLGGLAGRETQYF; J gene: TRBJ2-5; clone size: once; V gene: TRBV11-2; D gene: TRBD2
CDR3 DNA: TGTGCCAGCAGCTTGCTAGCGGGTGCTCGCACAGATACGCAGTATTTT; CDR3 protein: CASSLLAGARTDTQYF; J gene: TRBJ2-3; clone size: NA; V gene: TRBV5-4; D gene: TRBD2
CDR3 DNA: TGCAGCGTTGTGGGACTAGCGGACTACAATGAGCAGTTCTTC; CDR3 protein: CSVVGLADYNEQFF; J gene: TRBJ2-1; clone size: few; V gene: TRBV29-1; D gene: TRBD2
CDR3 DNA: TGTGCCAGCAGCAACCGGGGTCGGGGGAATGAGCAGTTCTTC; CDR3 protein: CASSNRGRGNEQFF; J gene: TRBJ2-1; clone size: few; V gene: TRBV11-2; D gene: NA
CDR3 DNA: TGCGCCAGCAGCAAAAGCGGGGTCCGGGAGCAGTTCTTC; CDR3 protein: CASSKSGVREQFF; J gene: TRBJ2-1; clone size: few; V gene: TRBV4-3; D gene: TRBD2
CDR3 DNA: TGCGCCAGCAGCCAAGGATCCGGGGTTGGCTACACCTTC; CDR3 protein: CASSQGSGVGYTF; J gene: TRBJ1-2; clone size: NA; V gene: TRBV4-1; D gene: NA
CDR3 DNA: TGTGCCAGCAGCTTAGGGGTCAACAGGGGTTCTGGAAACACCATATATTTT; CDR3 protein: CASSLGVNRGSGNTIYF; J gene: TRBJ1-3; clone size: NA; V gene: TRBV7-2; D gene: TRBD1
CDR3 DNA: TGTGCCAGCAGCAGAGGGGGAATCCAGTACGAGCAGTACTTC; CDR3 protein: CASSRGGIQYEQYF; J gene: TRBJ2-7; clone size: few; V gene: TRBV25-1; D gene: NA
CDR3 DNA: TGCGCCAGCAGCCAAGGAAAATTAGGGGTGGTCGGGAACATTCAGTACTTC; CDR3 protein: CASSQGKLGVVGNIQYF; J gene: TRBJ2-4; clone size: few; V gene: TRBV4-1; D gene: NA
CDR3 DNA: TGTGCCAGCAGCAAAATTCGGGGACAGGGGAGGAATGAGCAGTTCTTC; CDR3 protein: CASSKIRGQGRNEQFF; J gene: TRBJ2-1; clone size: few; V gene: TRBV11-2; D gene: TRBD1
CDR3 DNA: TGTGCCAGCAGCCCCCCGGGGGTTACCGAGCAGTACTTC; CDR3 protein: CASSPPGVTEQYF; J gene: TRBJ2-7; clone size: NA; V gene: TRBV7-2; D gene: NA
CDR3 DNA: TGTGCCAGCTCACCCCGAATCCTGACGAGGGACTCTGGAAACACCATATATTTT; CDR3 protein: CASSPRILTRDSGNTIYF; J gene: TRBJ1-3; clone size: NA; V gene: TRBV18; D gene: NA
CDR3 DNA: TGCAGCGTTGGCGAAGAGACCCAGTACTTC; CDR3 protein: CSVGEETQYF; J gene: TRBJ2-5; clone size: few; V gene: TRBV29-1; D gene: NA
CDR3 DNA: TGCAGCGTTGGACCCACTAGCGGGGGTTGGGAGACCCAGTACTTC; CDR3 protein: CSVGPTSGGWETQYF; J gene: TRBJ2-5; clone size: few; V gene: TRBV29-1; D gene: TRBD2
CDR3 DNA: TGTGCCAGCAGCCAAGCTGGGGCCTTCGGGCAGTACTTC; CDR3 protein: CASSQAGAFGQYF; J gene: TRBJ2-7; clone size: NA; V gene: TRBV14; D gene: NA
CDR3 DNA: TGTGCCACCAGGAGCACCGAGGGACTAGCCAAAAACATTCAGTACTTC; CDR3 protein: CATRSTEGLAKNIQYF; J gene: TRBJ2-4; clone size: few; V gene: TRBV15; D gene: NA
CDR3 DNA: TGTGCCAGCAGCCGAGCCGGGACAGGGGCGCGGGAGACCCAGTACTTC; CDR3 protein: CASSRAGTGARETQYF; J gene: TRBJ2-5; clone size: few; V gene: TRBV14; D gene: TRBD1
CDR3 DNA: TGTGCCAGTAGTACCCGACAGACTGCTGGCTATGGCTACACCTTC; CDR3 protein: CASSTRQTAGYGYTF; J gene: TRBJ1-2; clone size: NA; V gene: TRBV19; D gene: NA
CDR3 DNA: TGTGCCAGTAGTATAGGGCTTCTCATGGTCTACAATGAGCAGTTCTTC; CDR3 protein: CASSIGLLMVYNEQFF; J gene: TRBJ2-1; clone size: NA; V gene: TRBV19; D gene: NA
CDR3 DNA: TGCAGCGTTGAAGATCCGGACAGTTTTAGCTCTGGGGCCAACGTCCTGACTTTC; CDR3 protein: CSVEDPDSFSSGANVLTF; J gene: TRBJ2-6; clone size: few; V gene: TRBV29-1; D gene: NA
CDR3 DNA: TGTGCCAGCAGCCCAGCCCCTAGGCAGCCCCAGCATTTT; CDR3 protein: CASSPAPRQPQHF; J gene: TRBJ1-5; clone size: few; V gene: TRBV5-6; D gene: NA
CDR3 DNA: TGTGCCTGGAGTGTACACTGGGCAGGGGGAAACACCATATATTTT; CDR3 protein: CAWSVHWAGGNTIYF; J gene: TRBJ1-3; clone size: NA; V gene: TRBV30; D gene: NA
CDR3 DNA: TGTGCCAGCAGCTCGCTAGCGGGGGGGCAAGAGACCCAGTACTTC; CDR3 protein: CASSSLAGGQETQYF; J gene: TRBJ2-5; clone size: few; V gene: TRBV11-2; D gene: TRBD2
CDR3 DNA: TGTGCCTCACAGCGGTACAATGAGCAGTTCTTC; CDR3 protein: CASQRYNEQFF; J gene: TRBJ2-1; clone size: few; V gene: TRBV28; D gene: NA
CDR3 DNA: TGCGCCAGCAGCCGCGGGGGAACTGGCTCGGGCTACGAGCAGTACTTC; CDR3 protein: CASSRGGTGSGYEQYF; J gene: TRBJ2-7; clone size: few; V gene: TRBV5-1; D gene: TRBD2